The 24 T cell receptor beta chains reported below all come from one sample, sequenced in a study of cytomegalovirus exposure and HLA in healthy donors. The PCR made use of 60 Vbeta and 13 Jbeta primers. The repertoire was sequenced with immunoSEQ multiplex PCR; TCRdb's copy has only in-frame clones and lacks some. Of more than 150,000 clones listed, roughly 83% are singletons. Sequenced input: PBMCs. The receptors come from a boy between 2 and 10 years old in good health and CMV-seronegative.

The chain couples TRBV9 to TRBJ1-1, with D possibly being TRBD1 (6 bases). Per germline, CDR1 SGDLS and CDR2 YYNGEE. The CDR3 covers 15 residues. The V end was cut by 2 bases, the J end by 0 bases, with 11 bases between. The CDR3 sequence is CASSVTGLMNTEAFF. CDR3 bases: TGTGCCAGCAGCGTTACAGGGCTCATGAACACTGAAGCTTTCTTT.

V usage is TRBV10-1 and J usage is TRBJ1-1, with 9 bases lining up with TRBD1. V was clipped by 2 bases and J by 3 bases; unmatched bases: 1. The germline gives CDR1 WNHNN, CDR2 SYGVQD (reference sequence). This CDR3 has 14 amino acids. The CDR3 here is CASSEGQGYTEAFF. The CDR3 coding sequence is TGCGCCAGCAGTGAGGGACAGGGGTACACTGAAGCTTTCTTT.

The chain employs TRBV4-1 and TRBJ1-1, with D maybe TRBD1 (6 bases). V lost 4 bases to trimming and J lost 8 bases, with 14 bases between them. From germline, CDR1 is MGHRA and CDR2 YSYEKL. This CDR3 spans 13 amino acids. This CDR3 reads CASSRSEGVEAFF. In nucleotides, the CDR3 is TGCGCCAGCAGCCGTTCAGAGGGGGTGGAAGCTTTCTTT.

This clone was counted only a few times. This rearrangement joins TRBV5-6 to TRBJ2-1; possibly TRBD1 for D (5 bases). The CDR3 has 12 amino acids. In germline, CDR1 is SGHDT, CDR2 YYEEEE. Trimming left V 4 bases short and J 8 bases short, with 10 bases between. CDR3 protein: CASSRRGYEQFF. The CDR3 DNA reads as TGTGCCAGCAGCCGTAGGGGATATGAGCAGTTCTTC.

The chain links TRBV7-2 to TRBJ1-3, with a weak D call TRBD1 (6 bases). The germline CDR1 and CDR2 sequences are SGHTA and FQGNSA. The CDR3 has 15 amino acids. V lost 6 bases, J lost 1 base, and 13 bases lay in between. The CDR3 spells CASREQGRSGNTIYF. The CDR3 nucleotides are TGTGCCAGCAGGGAACAGGGAAGGTCTGGAAACACCATATATTTT.

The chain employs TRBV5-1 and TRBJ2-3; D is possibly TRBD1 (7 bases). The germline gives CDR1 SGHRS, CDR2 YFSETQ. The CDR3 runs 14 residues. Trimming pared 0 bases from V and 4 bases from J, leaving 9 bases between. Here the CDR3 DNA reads TGCGCCAGCAGCTTGGCCAGGGGGGCAGATACGCAGTATTTT. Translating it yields CASSLARGADTQYF.

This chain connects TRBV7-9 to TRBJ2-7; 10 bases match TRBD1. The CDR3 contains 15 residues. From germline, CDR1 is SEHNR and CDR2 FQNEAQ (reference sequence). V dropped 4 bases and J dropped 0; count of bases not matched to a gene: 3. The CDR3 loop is CASSWDRGGSYEQYF. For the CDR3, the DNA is TGTGCCAGCAGCTGGGACAGGGGAGGCTCCTACGAGCAGTACTTC.

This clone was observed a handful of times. The CDR3 DNA is TGTGCCAGCAGTTACACCAGGGAATCTGGAAACACCATATATTTT. The encoded protein is CASSYTRESGNTIYF. V gene TRBV6-5 combines with J gene TRBJ1-3; D is possibly TRBD1 (5 bases). The germline V gene encodes CDR1 MNHEY and CDR2 SVGAGI. V lost 2 bases and J lost 1, with 9 bases in between. This CDR3 comprises 15 residues.

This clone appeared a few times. The CDR3 loop reads CAISEREAANEKLFF. The DNA for the CDR3 is TGTGCCATCAGTGAAAGAGAAGCGGCTAATGAAAAACTGTTTTTT. The chain uses TRBV10-3 and TRBJ1-4; D is unclear. This CDR3 is 15 amino acids long. The germline V gene encodes CDR1 ENHRY and CDR2 SYGVKD. V lost 3 bases and J lost 3, with 11 bases in between.

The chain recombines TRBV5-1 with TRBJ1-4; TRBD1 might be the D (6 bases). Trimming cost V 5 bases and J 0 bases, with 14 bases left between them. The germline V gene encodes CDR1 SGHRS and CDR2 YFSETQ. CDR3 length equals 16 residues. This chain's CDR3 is CASSPNTGTTNEKLFF. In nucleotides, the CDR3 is TGCGCCAGCAGTCCGAATACAGGGACAACTAATGAAAAACTGTTTTTT.

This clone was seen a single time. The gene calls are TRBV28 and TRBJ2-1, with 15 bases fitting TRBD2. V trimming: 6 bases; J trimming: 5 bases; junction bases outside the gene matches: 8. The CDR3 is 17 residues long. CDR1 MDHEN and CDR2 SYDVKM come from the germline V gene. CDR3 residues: CASSRTSGRAGDNEQFF. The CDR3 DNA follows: TGTGCCAGCAGCCGGACTAGCGGGAGGGCTGGGGACAATGAGCAGTTCTTC.

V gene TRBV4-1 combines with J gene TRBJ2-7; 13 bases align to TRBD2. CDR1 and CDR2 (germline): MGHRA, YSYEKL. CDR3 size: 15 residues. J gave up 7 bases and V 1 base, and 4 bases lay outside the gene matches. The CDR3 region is CASSQAGTSGTEQYF. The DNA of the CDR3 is TGCGCCAGCAGCCAAGCCGGGACTAGCGGGACTGAGCAGTACTTC.

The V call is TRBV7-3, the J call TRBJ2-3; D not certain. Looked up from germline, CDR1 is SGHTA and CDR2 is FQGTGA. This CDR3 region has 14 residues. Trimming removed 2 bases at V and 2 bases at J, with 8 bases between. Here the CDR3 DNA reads TGTGCCAGCAGCTTAGCCCCCTACACAGATACGCAGTATTTT. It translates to CASSLAPYTDTQYF.

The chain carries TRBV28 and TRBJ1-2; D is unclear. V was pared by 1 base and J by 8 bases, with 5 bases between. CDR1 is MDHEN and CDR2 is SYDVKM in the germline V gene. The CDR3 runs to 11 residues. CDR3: CASSLSGGYTF. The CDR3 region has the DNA TGTGCCAGCAGTTTATCGGGGGGCTACACCTTC.

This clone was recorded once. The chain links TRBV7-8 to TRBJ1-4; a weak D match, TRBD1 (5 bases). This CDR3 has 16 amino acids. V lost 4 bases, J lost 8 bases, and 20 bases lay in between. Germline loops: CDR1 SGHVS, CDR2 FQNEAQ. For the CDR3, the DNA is TGTGCCAGCAGCTCCAGAGGTCATGACAGCGGGGAAAAACTGTTTTTT. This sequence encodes CASSSRGHDSGEKLFF.

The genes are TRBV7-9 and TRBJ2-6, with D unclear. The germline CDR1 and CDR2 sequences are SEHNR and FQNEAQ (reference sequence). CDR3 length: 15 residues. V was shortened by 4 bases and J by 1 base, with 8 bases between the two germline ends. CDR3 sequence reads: CASSSPVSGANVLTF. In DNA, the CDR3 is TGTGCCAGCAGCTCCCCGGTATCTGGGGCCAACGTCCTGACTTTC.

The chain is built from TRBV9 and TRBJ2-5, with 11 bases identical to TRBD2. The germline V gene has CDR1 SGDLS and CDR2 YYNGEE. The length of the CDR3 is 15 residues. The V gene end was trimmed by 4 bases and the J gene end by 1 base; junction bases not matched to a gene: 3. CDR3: CASSSGLAGQETQYF. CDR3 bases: TGTGCCAGCAGCTCCGGACTAGCGGGCCAAGAGACCCAGTACTTC.

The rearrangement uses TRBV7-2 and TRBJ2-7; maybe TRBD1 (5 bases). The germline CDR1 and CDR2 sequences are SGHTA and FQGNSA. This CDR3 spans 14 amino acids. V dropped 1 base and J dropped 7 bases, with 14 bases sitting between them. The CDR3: CASSLVQGNTEQYF. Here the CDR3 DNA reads TGTGCCAGCAGCTTAGTCCAGGGAAATACGGAGCAGTACTTC.

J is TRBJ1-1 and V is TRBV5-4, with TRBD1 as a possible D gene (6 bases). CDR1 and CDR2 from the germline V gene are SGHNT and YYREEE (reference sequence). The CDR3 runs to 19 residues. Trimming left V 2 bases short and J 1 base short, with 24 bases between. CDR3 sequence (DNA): TGTGCCAGCAGCTTCGGAGGACAGCTCAATCTAAGGGGGAACACTGAAGCTTTCTTT. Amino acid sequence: CASSFGGQLNLRGNTEAFF.

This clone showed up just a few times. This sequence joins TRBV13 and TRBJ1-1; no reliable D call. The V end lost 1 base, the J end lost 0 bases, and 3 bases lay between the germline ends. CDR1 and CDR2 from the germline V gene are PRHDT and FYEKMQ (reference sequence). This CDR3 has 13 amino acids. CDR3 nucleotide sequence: TGTGCCAGCAGCTTAGCGGTGAACACTGAAGCTTTCTTT. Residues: CASSLAVNTEAFF.

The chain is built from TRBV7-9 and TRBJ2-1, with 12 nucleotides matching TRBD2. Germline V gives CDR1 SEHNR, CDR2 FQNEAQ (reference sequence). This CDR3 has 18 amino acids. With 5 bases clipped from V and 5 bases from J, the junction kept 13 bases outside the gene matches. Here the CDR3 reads CASSDPPRTSGTDNEQFF. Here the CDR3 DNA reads TGTGCCAGCAGCGATCCTCCGAGGACTAGCGGGACCGACAATGAGCAGTTCTTC.

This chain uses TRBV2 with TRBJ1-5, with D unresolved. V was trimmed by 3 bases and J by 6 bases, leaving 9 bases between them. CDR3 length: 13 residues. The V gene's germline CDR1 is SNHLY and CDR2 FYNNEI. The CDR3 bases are TGTGCCAGCAGTGATCGGGGTCTTCAGCCCCAGCATTTT. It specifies CASSDRGLQPQHF.

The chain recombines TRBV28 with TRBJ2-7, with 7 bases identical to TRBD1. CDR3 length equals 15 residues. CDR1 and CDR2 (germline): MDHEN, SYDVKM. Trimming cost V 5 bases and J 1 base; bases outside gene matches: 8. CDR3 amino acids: CASSILRTGSYEQYF. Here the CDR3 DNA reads TGTGCCAGCAGTATCCTCCGGACAGGTTCCTACGAGCAGTACTTC. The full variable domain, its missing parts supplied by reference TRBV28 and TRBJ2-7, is DVKVTQSSRYLVKRTGEKVFLECVQDMDHENMFWYRQDPGLGLRLIYFSYDVKMKEKGDIPEGYSVSREKKERFSLILESASTNQTSMYLCASSILRTGSYEQYFGPGTRLTVT.

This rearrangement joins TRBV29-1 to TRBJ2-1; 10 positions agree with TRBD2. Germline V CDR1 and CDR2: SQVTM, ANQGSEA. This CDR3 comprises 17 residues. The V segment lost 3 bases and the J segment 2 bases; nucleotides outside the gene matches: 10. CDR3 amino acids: CSVEGIAGGPPYNEQFF. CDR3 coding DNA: TGCAGCGTTGAGGGGATAGCGGGAGGTCCCCCCTACAATGAGCAGTTCTTC.